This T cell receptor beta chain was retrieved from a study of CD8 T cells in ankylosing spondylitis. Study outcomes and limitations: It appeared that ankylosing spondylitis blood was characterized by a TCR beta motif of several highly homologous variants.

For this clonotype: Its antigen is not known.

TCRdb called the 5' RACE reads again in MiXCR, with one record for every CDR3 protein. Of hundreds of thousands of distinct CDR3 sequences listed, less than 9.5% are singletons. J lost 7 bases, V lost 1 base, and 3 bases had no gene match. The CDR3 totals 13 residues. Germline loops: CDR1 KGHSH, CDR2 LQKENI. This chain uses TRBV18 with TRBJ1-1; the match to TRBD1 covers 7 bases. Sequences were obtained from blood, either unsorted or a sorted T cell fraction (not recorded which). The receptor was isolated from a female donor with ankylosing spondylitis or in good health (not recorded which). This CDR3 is CASSPLAGGEAFF. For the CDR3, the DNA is TGTGCCAGCTCACCACTCGCAGGGGGTGAAGCTTTCTTT.